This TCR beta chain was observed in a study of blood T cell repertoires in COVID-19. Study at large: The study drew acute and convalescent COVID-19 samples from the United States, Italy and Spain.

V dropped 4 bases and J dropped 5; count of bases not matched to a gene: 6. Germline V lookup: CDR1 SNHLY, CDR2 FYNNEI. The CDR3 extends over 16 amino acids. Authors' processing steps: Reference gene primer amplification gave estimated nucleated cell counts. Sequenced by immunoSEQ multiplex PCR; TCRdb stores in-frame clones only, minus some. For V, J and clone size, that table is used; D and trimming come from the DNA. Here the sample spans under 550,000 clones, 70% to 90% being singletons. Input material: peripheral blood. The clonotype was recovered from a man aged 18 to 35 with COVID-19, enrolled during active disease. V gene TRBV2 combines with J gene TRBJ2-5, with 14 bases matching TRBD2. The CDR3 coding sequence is TGTGCCAGCAGTGCCCGGACTAGCGGGAGGCCGGAGACCCAGTACTTC. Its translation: CASSARTSGRPETQYF.